This TCR beta chain was recorded in a study of T cell responses to AZD1222 COVID-19 vaccine. Study-level findings and limits: Scientists sampled the repertoires only once the peak T cell response had passed.

The CDR3 extends over 15 amino acids. In germline, CDR1 is SGHRS, CDR2 YFSETQ. The V segment lost 4 bases and the J segment 5 bases; nucleotides outside the gene matches: 10. TCRdb's table, derived via immunoSEQ multiplex PCR, lists solely in-frame clones and lacks some. This table has about 110,000 clones, over 85% appearing once. On this clone itself: Its target is unknown.

The chain joins TRBV5-1 to TRBJ2-5; 8 bases map to TRBD2. This clonotype originated in an adult in good health. The specimen was peripheral blood, collected on day 0 of MenACWY control vaccination. The CDR3 bases are TGCGCCAGCAGCCTCCGGACTAGCCCAGGGGAGACCCAGTACTTC. Its translation: CASSLRTSPGETQYF.